Sequencing of this T cell receptor (beta chain) was carried out in a study of cytomegalovirus exposure and HLA in healthy donors (dated by TCRdb to the late 2010s). For context, the study as a whole: An earlier analysis of a few hundred of the donors reported about 280 Gb of sequence data and 117 million unique TCR beta sequences obtained from some 170 million T cells. Roughly 300 gigabases of sequencing data and 70 million to 85 million unique TCR sequences were included in an early release covering about 700 HLA-typed donors. The genetic ancestry cluster associated with self-reported Caucasian donors included about 84% of the 398 genotyped donors. The study was designed to test whether signatures of past pathogen exposure could be identified by cataloging public T cell receptors. The T cell repertoires of 666 subjects were profiled by immunosequencing and related to cytomegalovirus serostatus. Along with the roughly 700-subject first cohort, a separate validation cohort of over a hundred different subjects was used. To predict cytomegalovirus infection status, the study brought together high-throughput TCR immunosequencing, statistical association of individual TCRs with disease status, and machine learning. A later analysis re-examined previously published TCR beta repertoires from roughly 650 donors and added high-resolution HLA genotyping to investigate patterns of TCR occurrence. The later analysis used no new phenotypic data to find candidate immune exposures, relying instead on TCR beta sequences and their occurrence across donors. An earlier analysis of some 500 of the donors used high-throughput TCR beta sequencing to judge whether each TCR beta V gene segment behaved as functional or pseudogenic. Donor age, sex, ethnicity and CMV serostatus were collected together with the repertoire data. A later genetic analysis took genome-wide SNP genotypes for about 60% of the roughly 670 donors and used that subset as a discovery cohort. All discovery cohort repertoires had been generated using a single sequencing platform. HLA typing covered class I and class II loci at four-digit resolution. Typing coverage differed by locus: A, B, C, DRB1 and DQB1 were typed in roughly 620-630 donors, DQA1 in about 500, DPA1 in around 580, and DPB1 in approximately 450. About 5 DR-DQ haplotypes were handled as single units for association and clustering, since linkage in the cohort was strong. Across about 370 genotyped donors of the cohort, an average of roughly 250,000 unique TCR beta nucleotide sequences per donor were sequenced, and roughly 17% of those sequences were non-productive. On the study overall, not on this receptor specifically: This cohort had only TCR beta chains sequenced, and the lack of alpha or paired-chain data limited which features could be detected. It was suggested by the authors that the approach could potentially be generalized to other disease states and immunological phenotypes. About 15 rarely observed V segments, including chromosome 9 orphons, were excluded from the earlier analysis of approximately 500 of the donors because counts were too low. Most TCR sequences were observed very rarely across donors, whereas some public TCRs were present in many individuals. The 87-base-pair reads could not distinguish some IMGT-functional V segments, including TRBV6-2 and TRBV6-3, so those segments were excluded. In both the original and validation cohorts, the classifier was reported to diagnose cytomegalovirus status with high specificity and sensitivity. The sequencing pipeline was judged likely to have produced a cluster of highly shared sequence variants as a technical artifact. For the cohort, immune exposure information was limited to CMV serostatus. Three of the identified cytomegalovirus-associated TCR beta chains were confirmed in vitro to be specific for cytomegalovirus antigens. Sequencing depth was assumed to be roughly uniform across donors in the presence/absence analyses, though that assumption may not hold. Most CMV-associated TCR beta chains appeared to be HLA-restricted in a later analysis, and the HLA associations seemed to be driven largely by CMV exposure. HLA typing was unavailable for some donors at each locus, so association tests used only the typed subset. In a later analysis, 16,951 TCR beta sequences were associated with specific HLA alleles at a false discovery rate of 0.05. According to a later analysis, parvovirus B19, influenza, CMV and Epstein-Barr virus appeared linked to several top co-occurrence clusters. Compared with equally common non-associated chains, HLA-associated TCR beta chains in a later analysis were more clonally expanded and had lower generation probabilities. A further reported finding was that TCR beta sequences accurately predicted the HLA-A and HLA-B alleles for most subjects in the first cohort. Linkage disequilibrium might explain the correlated functional status among segregating V segments, but an unknown experimental factor could not be ruled out. The study gave a list of 150 to 200 TCR beta chains associated with cytomegalovirus. Broadly in line with IMGT annotations, most TCR beta V segments showed up in productive rearrangements about 87% or about 30% of the time in an earlier analysis of around 550 of the donors. When HLA alleles, especially DR and DQ, strongly co-occurred, attributing TCR associations to individual alleles was difficult. According to a later analysis, TCR association rates differed among HLA loci, with DRB1 alleles showing the most associated TCRs and HLA-C alleles showing the fewest. In a later genetic analysis, a missense DCLRE1C variant was associated with V-gene and J-gene trimming of TCR beta chains, and the association was replicated in an independent cohort. In a later genetic analysis, fewer N-insertions in productive TCRs were reported among donors in an Asian-associated ancestry cluster than the 666-donor mean.

From a lookup of the germline V gene, CDR1 and CDR2 are MDHEN and SYDVKM. Reading from cysteine to phenylalanine, the CDR3 counts 15 amino acids. The entry retains the CDR3 DNA only, 45 bases that are in frame from base 1. V and J are truncated by 3 bases and 4 bases respectively, leaving an intervening sequence of 13 bases. This clone was detected only once. Its antigen has not been determined. No qualities accompany the bases; no much larger clone lies one base away. Receptor libraries were prepared by the immunoSEQ multiplex PCR assay. The multiplex PCR relied on a mix of 60 forward primers for TCR Vbeta segments and 13 reverse primers for TCR Jbeta segments. Amplification of the CDR3 region of rearranged TCR beta genes was performed with a multiplex PCR assay on genomic DNA. The amplified TCR beta libraries were sequenced on the Illumina HiSeq System as 87-base-pair reads. The study's own analysis went as follows. Across the roughly 600 repertoires, a later analysis counted roughly 84 million unique TCR beta chains, 9 million to 14 million of which were shared by at least two donors. A nearest-neighbor algorithm error-corrected the raw reads and collapsed the reads into unique sequences, merging closely related sequences to remove PCR and sequencing errors. Alignment of CDR3 sequences to IMGT reference sequences was used to assign V, D and J gene segments. For a sequence to be retained, a match of at least six nucleotides to both a V gene segment and a J gene segment was required. A rearrangement counted as productive if the CDR3 had no stop codons and remained in frame with V and J, and every other rearrangement counted as non-productive. Following IMGT convention, CDR3 was defined as the stretch from the second conserved V-encoded cysteine up to the conserved J-encoded phenylalanine. The earlier analysis of 587 of the donors excluded sequences that lacked an unambiguous match to a single V gene segment. In an earlier analysis of about 590 of the donors, a V segment was called functional when productive rearrangements were above 56.7%, and segregating when the standard deviation between donors exceeded 5%. A statistical classification framework was developed to diagnose cytomegalovirus status using the catalog of TCR beta chain sequences. In a later analysis, TCR nucleotide sequences were compared against IMGT/GENE-DB human TR gene sequences so that V and J genes could be assigned. Using the TCRdist pipeline, a later analysis assigned CDR3 sequences along with most-parsimonious VDJ recombination scenarios. In a later analysis, each TCR beta chain was defined by its CDR3 amino acid sequence together with its V-gene family, and reads without a unique V-gene family were excluded. As a way to deal with suspected cross-contamination and a sequencing artifact, a later analysis dropped 450 to 700 nucleotide sequences that were highly shared and had low generation probability. A later analysis calculated a clonal expansion index for each public chain from normalized within-repertoire ranks of inferred template counts. In a later analysis, generation probabilities were computed with a VDJ recombination model fitted to out-of-frame rearrangements, and the resulting probabilities were checked against IGoR. In a later analysis, TCR-TCR, TCR-HLA and TCR-CMV co-occurrence was scored with hypergeometric tests, and a repertoire-size bias correction was applied to TCR pairs. In a later analysis, false discovery rates were estimated by permuting HLA or CMV assignments 20 times. In a later analysis, co-occurring TCRs were grouped with DBSCAN, and TCRdist sequence similarity was added when clustering was performed within HLA-allele-positive subsets. Repertoires with fewer than 30,000 or more than 120,000 public chains were left out of co-occurrence clustering, as were about 5 repertoires with anomalous nucleotide sharing. TCRdb obtained this table from immuneACCESS and retained in-frame rearrangements with V and J assigned. These tables miss some clones; where compared with another copy, unresolved V genes account for less than half of the shortfall, and the remainder is unexplained. That table furnishes V, J and clone size, whereas the DNA furnished D and trimming. The sample includes about 140,000 clones, with just under 85% observed a single time. Together, the top ten hold around 1.5% of the sample.

The cohort was made up of about 670 healthy bone marrow donors. All cohort members were sampled while nominally healthy, although unrecorded immune exposures were likely present. The donor tested CMV seropositive, placing the donor among the roughly 300 seropositive members of the cohort. Every donor gave a peripheral blood sample, and the peripheral blood mononuclear cells from that sample were used for TCR beta sequencing. The Qiagen DNeasy Blood Extraction Kit was used to extract genomic DNA from the blood cell samples. Sequenced material: PBMCs. The receptor was isolated from a man younger than 40 in good health and CMV-seropositive. The chain links TRBV28 with TRBJ1-3; a tentative D call is TRBD1 (5 bases match). In nucleotide form, the sequence is TGTGCCAGCAGTTTCCACAGGAGTTCGGGAAACACCATATATTTT. It is translated as CASSFHRSSGNTIYF. Joined to the reference TRBV28 and TRBJ1-3 proteins, this CDR3 gives the full variable domain: DVKVTQSSRYLVKRTGEKVFLECVQDMDHENMFWYRQDPGLGLRLIYFSYDVKMKEKGDIPEGYSVSREKKERFSLILESASTNQTSMYLCASSFHRSSGNTIYFGEGSWLTVV.